The clone carrying this T cell receptor (beta chain) has a handful of counts. As yet, its antigen is unknown. This record comes from a study of T cell repertoires in cytomegalovirus infection. Study-level results: Ex vivo, HLA-C-restricted CMV-specific TCR beta clonotypes prevailed over the rest of the response.

Using its own MiXCR run on the reads, TCRdb lists one record per CDR3 protein. This table has roughly 920,000 distinct CDR3 sequences, roughly 31% appearing once. Germline V gives CDR1 SGDLS, CDR2 YYNGEE. The CDR3 consists of 15 residues. J was trimmed by 4 bases and V by 0 bases; bases with no gene match: 4. The receptor was derived from a human donor in good health (CMV status not recorded). Some clones in this sample may be carry-over from other donors' samples. This rearrangement joins TRBV9 to TRBJ1-1, with 9 bases matching TRBD1. The sample in question was cultured CD8+ T cells from PBMCs, obtained from culture after CMV antigen stimulation. The CDR3 DNA sequence: TGTGCCAGCAGCGTAGGGGGACAGGGTCCCACTGAAGCTTTCTTT. Protein sequence: CASSVGGQGPTEAFF.